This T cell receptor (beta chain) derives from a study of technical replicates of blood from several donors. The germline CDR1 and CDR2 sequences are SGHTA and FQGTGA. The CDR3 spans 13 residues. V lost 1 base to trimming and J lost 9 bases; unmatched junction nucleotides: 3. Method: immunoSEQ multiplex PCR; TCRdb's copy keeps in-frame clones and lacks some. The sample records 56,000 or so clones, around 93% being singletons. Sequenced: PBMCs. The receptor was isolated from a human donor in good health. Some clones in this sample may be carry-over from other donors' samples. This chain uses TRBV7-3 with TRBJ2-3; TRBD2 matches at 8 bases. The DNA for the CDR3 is TGTGCCAGCAGCTTAAGTCGGGAGGGAACGCAGTATTTT. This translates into CASSLSREGTQYF. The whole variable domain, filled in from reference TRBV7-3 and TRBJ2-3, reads GAGVSQTPSNKVTEKGKYVELRCDPISGHTALYWYRQSLGQGPEFLIYFQGTGAADDSGLPNDRFFAVRPEGSVSTLKIQRTERGDSAVYLCASSLSREGTQYFGPGTRLTVL.